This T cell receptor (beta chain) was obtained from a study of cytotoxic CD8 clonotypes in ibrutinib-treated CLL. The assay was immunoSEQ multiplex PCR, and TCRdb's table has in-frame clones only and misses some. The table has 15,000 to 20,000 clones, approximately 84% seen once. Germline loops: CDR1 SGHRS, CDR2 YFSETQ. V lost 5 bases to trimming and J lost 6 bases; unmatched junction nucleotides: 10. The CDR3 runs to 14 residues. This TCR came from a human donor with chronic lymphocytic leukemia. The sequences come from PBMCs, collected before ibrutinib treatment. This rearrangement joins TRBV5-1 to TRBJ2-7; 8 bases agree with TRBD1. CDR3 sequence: CASSVGTGISEQYF. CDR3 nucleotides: TGCGCCAGCAGTGTCGGGACAGGAATTTCCGAGCAGTACTTC.